The 2 T cell receptor beta chains given below trace back to one sample, sequenced in a study of blood T cell repertoires in COVID-19. Libraries were prepared by immunoSEQ multiplex PCR; TCRdb keeps only in-frame clonotypes and omits some of them. The data show around 200,000 clones, roughly four fifths seen once. The sample was peripheral blood. The receptors stem from a man in his thirties or forties with active or convalescent COVID-19.

V and J are TRBV30 and TRBJ2-1; tentatively, D is TRBD1 (6 bases). Germline V CDR1 and CDR2: GTSNPN, SVGIG (reference sequence). The V end was cut by 2 bases, the J end by 4 bases, with 12 bases between. The CDR3 has 14 residues. The CDR3 region is CAWSSGDGYNEQFF. The CDR3 nucleotides are TGTGCCTGGAGTTCAGGGGATGGGTACAATGAGCAGTTCTTC.

The V call is TRBV18, the J call TRBJ2-1, with a possible D match to TRBD2 (5 bases). V shed 0 bases and J shed 6 bases, with 9 bases lying between them. This CDR3 spans 14 amino acids. Germline V gene lookup returns CDR1 KGHSH and CDR2 LQKENI. CDR3 in DNA: TGTGCCAGCTCACCACCGGGCGGGTCCAATGAGCAGTTCTTC. Its translation is CASSPPGGSNEQFF.